This T cell receptor (beta chain) was identified in a study of CD8+ T cells in alopecia areata. The length of the CDR3 is 14 residues. Germline V gene sequence: CDR1 SGHRS, CDR2 YFSETQ. Trimming shortened V by 0 bases and J by 2 bases, and 9 bases separated the two germline ends. This clone was detected a few times. Antigen unknown. General observations from the study: Lesional scalp displayed greater clonality than normal scalp, most notably in alopecia totalis/universalis. The treated group had a single nonresponder, limiting CD8+ expansion-response conclusions.

Indicated treatment: oral pan-JAK inhibitor, 5-10 mg twice daily. Using a FACSAria, the CD4+ and CD8+ T cells were sorted from the PBMCs. cDNA prepared by RNA extraction and subsequent reverse transcription served as the template for sequencing. Assay: immunoSEQ multiplex PCR; the TCRdb copy retains only in-frame clones and omits some. The table records about 190,000 clones, under 80% of them present only once. The chain combines TRBV5-1 with TRBJ2-7; no reliable D call. This specimen was CD4+ T cells sorted from blood, taken around week 49, from a patient treated with tofacitinib. The sequence derives from a human donor with alopecia areata. The DNA for the CDR3 is TGCGCCAGCAGCTTGGGTATTGATACCTACGAGCAGTACTTC. Amino acid sequence: CASSLGIDTYEQYF. Full variable domain (missing parts from reference TRBV5-1 and TRBJ2-7): KAGVTQTPRYLIKTRGQQVTLSCSPISGHRSVSWYQQTPGQGLQFLFEYFSETQRNKGNFPGRFSGRQFSNSRSEMNVSTLELGDSALYLCASSLGIDTYEQYFGPGTRLTVT.